This T cell receptor beta chain was captured by sequencing in a study of control samples from healthy donors and cancer patients. The germline V gene has CDR1 SGDLS and CDR2 YYNGEE. The CDR3 length is 13 residues. Trimming removed 1 base from V and 5 bases from J, with 9 bases in between. Only in-frame clones appear in the TCRdb table, and some are missing; sequencing was by immunoSEQ multiplex PCR. The repertoire consists of 100,000 to 150,000 clones, with approximately 92% occurring once and the leading ten covering 0.58%. J is TRBJ1-1 and V is TRBV9, with D possibly being TRBD1 (5 bases). Sequencing input: PBMCs. This clonotype was obtained from an elderly man with head and neck cancer. CDR3 in amino acids: CASSVLGGTEAFF. The CDR3 DNA follows: TGTGCCAGCAGCGTACTCGGGGGAACTGAAGCTTTCTTT.